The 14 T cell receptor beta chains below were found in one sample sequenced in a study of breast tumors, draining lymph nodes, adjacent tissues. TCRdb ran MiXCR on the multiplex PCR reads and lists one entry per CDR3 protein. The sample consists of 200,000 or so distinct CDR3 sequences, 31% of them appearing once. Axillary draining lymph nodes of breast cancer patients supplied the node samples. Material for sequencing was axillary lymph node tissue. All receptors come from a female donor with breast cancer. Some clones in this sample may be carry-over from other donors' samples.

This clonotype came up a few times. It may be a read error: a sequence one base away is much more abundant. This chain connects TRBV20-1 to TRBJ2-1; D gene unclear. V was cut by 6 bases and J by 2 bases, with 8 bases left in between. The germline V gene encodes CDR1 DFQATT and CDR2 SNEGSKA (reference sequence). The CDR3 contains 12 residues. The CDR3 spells CSAVETYNEQFF. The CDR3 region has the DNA TGCAGTGCGGTGGAAACCTACAATGAGCAGTTCTTC.

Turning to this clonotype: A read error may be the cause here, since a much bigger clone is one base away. CDR3 nucleotide sequence: TGTGCCAGCAGGCACAGAATTCTCTATGGCTACACCTTC. Its protein product is CASRHRILYGYTF. This chain uses TRBV6-1 with TRBJ1-2; no firm D call. The length of the CDR3 is 13 residues. Germline V gene data show CDR1 as MNHNS and CDR2 as SASEGT. The V end was cut by 6 bases, the J end by 4 bases, with 12 bases between.

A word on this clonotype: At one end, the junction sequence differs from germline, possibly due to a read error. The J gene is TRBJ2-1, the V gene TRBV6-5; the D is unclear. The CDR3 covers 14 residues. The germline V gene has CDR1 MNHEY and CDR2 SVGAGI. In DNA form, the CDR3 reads TGTGCCAGCAGTCACTCGGCGGTTAACTATGAGCAGTTCTTC. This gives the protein CASSHSAVNYEQFF.

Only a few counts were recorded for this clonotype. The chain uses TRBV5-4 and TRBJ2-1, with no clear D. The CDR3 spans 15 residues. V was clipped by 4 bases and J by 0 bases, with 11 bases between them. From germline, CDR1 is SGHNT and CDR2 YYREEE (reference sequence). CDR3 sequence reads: CASSPAPPSYNEQFF. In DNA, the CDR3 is TGTGCCAGCAGCCCGGCGCCACCCTCCTACAATGAGCAGTTCTTC.

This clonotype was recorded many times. The DNA of the CDR3 is TGTGCCAGCAGTGAGGAGGGGGGACAGGGGCTCTACGAGCAGTACTTC. Amino acids: CASSEEGGQGLYEQYF. This rearrangement joins TRBV2 to TRBJ2-7, with 10 bases fitting TRBD1. The CDR3 consists of 16 residues. V lost 3 bases to trimming and J lost 3 bases; unmatched junction nucleotides: 8. From germline, CDR1 is SNHLY and CDR2 FYNNEI.

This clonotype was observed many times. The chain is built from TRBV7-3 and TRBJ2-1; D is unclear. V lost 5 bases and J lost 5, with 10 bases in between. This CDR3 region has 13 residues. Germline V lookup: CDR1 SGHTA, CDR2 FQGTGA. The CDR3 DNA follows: TGTGCCAGCAGCCAAGACATGCACAATGAGCAGTTCTTC. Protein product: CASSQDMHNEQFF.

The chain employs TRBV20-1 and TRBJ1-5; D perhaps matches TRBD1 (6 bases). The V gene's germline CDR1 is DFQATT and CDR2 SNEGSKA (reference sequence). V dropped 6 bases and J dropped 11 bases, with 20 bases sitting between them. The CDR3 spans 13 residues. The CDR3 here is CSARNDRHVAQHF. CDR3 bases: TGCAGTGCAAGGAATGACAGGCACGTTGCCCAGCATTTT.

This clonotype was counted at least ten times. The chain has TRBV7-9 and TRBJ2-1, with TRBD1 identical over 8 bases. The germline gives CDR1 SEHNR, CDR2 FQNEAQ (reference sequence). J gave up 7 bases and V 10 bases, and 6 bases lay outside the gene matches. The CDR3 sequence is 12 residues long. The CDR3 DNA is TGTGCCACTCGGACAGGGCGGAATGAGCAGTTCTTC. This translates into CATRTGRNEQFF.

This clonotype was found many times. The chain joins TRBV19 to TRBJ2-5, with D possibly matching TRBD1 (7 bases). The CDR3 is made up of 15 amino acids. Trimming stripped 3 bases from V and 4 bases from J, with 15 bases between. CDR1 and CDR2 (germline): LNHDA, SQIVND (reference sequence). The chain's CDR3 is CASSMRGGGIETQYF. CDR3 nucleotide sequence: TGTGCCAGTAGTATGAGAGGGGGCGGGATAGAGACCCAGTACTTC.

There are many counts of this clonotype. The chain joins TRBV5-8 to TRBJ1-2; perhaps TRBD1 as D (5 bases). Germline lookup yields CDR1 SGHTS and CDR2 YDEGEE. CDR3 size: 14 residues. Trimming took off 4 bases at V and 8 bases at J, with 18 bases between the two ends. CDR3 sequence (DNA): TGTGCCAGCAGCCAATACAACGGGGGTGAAGGCTACACCTTC. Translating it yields CASSQYNGGEGYTF. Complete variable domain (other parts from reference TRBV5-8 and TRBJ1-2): EAGVTQSPTHLIKTRGQQATLRCSPISGHTSVYWYQQALGLGLQFLLWYDEGEERNRGNFPPRFSGRQFPNYSSELNVNALELEDSALYLCASSQYNGGEGYTFGSGTRLTVV.

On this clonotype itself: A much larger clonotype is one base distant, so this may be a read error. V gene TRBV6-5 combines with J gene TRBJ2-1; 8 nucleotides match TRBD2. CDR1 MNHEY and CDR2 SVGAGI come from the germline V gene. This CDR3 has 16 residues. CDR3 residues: CASSYSGTRKYNEQSF. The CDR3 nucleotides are TGTGCCAGCAGTTACTCCGGGACTAGGAAGTACAATGAGCAGTCCTTC.

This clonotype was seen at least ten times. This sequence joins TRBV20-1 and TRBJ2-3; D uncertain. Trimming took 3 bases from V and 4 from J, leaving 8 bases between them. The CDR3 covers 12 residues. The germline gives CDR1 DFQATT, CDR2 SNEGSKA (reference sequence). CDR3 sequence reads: CSARGFADTQYF. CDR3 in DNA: TGCAGTGCTAGGGGATTCGCAGATACGCAGTATTTT.

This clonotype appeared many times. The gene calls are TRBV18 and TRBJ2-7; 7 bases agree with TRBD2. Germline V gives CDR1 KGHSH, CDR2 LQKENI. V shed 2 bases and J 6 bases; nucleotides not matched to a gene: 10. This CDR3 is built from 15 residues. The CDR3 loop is CASSPLGLGGGEQYF. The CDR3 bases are TGTGCCAGCTCACCATTGGGTTTAGGCGGGGGCGAGCAGTACTTC. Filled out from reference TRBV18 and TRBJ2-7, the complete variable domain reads NAGVMQNPRHLVRRRGQEARLRCSPMKGHSHVYWYRQLPEEGLKFMVYLQKENIIDESGMPKERFSAEFPKEGPSILRIQQVVRGDSAAYFCASSPLGLGGGEQYFGPGTRLTVT.

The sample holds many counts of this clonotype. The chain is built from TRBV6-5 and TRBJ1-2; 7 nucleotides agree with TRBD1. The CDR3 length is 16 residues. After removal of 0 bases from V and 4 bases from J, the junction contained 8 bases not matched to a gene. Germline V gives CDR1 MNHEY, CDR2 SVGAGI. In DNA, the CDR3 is TGTGCCAGCAGTTACTCCCACAGGGGCGGGACCTATGGCTACACCTTC. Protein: CASSYSHRGGTYGYTF.